The present T cell receptor beta chain was sequenced within a study of T cell responses to AZD1222 COVID-19 vaccine. Germline lookup yields CDR1 GTSNPN and CDR2 SVGIG (reference sequence). Between the trimmed V and J ends, which lost 3 bases and 4 bases, there was a span of 16 bases. This CDR3 spans 15 amino acids. Sequencing used immunoSEQ multiplex PCR; TCRdb keeps in-frame clones, though not all of them. The sample shows 150,000 or so clones, about 89% of them seen only once. This clonotype was obtained from an adult who received the AZD1222 COVID-19 vaccine. This rearrangement joins TRBV30 to TRBJ2-1; D unresolved. Material: peripheral blood, obtained 28 days after the second AZD1222 dose. CDR3 sequence: CAWSDGLDLYNEQFF. In DNA, the CDR3 is TGTGCCTGGAGCGACGGCCTTGACTTATACAATGAGCAGTTCTTC.